This T cell receptor beta chain stems from a study of T cell repertoires in cytomegalovirus infection. Study-level background: Matching HLA type and CMV infection were both indicated by public TCR beta signatures.

Using its own MiXCR run on the reads, TCRdb lists one record per CDR3 protein. The repertoire holds about 60,000 distinct CDR3 sequences, with approximately 36% as singletons. This CDR3 has 15 amino acids. The germline V and J ends were trimmed by 0 bases and 7 bases, with 16 bases remaining between them. Germline V CDR1 and CDR2: SGHRS, YFSETQ. Comment on this clonotype: Its antigen is unknown.

V is TRBV5-1 and J is TRBJ2-5, with D possibly called TRBD1 or TRBD2 (5 bases each). Sequenced input: PBMCs, sequenced either directly or after in vitro stimulation (not recorded which). The receptor comes from a human donor in good health (CMV status not recorded). Some clones in this sample may be carry-over from other donors' samples. The CDR3 region is CASSLAVGETGTQYF. CDR3 nucleotides: TGCGCCAGCAGCTTGGCAGTAGGGGAGACCGGGACCCAGTACTTC.